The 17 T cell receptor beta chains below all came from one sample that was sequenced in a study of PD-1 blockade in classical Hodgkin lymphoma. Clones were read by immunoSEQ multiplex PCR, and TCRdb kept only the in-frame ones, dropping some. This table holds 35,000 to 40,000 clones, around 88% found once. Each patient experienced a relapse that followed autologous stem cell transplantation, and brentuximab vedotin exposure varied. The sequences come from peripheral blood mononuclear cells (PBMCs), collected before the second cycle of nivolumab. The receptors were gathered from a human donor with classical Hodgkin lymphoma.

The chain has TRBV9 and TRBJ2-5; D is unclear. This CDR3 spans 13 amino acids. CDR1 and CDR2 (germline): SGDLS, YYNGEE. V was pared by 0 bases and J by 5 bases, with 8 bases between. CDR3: CASSVGFRETQYF. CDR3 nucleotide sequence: TGTGCCAGCAGCGTAGGGTTTAGGGAGACCCAGTACTTC.

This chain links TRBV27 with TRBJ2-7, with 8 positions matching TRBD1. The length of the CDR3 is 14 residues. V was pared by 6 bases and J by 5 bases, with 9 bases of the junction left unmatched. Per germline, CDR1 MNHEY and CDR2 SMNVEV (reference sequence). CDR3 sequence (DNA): TGTGCCAGCAGATCGGGACAGGCTTTCGACGAGCAGTACTTC. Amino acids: CASRSGQAFDEQYF.

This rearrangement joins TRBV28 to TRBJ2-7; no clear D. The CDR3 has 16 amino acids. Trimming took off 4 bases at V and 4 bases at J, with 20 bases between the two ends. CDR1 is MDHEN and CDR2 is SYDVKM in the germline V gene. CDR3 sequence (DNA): TGTGCCAGCAGTTCCCCCTCCGGTGCGGCGCCGTACGAGCAGTACTTC. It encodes CASSSPSGAAPYEQYF.

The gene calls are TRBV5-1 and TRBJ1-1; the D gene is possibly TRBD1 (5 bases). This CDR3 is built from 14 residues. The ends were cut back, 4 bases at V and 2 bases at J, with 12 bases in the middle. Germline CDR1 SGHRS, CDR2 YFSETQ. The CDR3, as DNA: TGCGCCAGCAGCCCCCCGAGGACAAACACTGAAGCTTTCTTT. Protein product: CASSPPRTNTEAFF.

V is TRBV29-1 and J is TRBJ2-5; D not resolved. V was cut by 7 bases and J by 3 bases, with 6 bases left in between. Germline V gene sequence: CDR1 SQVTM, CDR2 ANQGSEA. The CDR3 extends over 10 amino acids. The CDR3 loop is CSAAEETQYF. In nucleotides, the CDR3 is TGCAGCGCGGCGGAAGAGACCCAGTACTTC.

The CDR3 region has the DNA TGTGCCAGCAGTCTGACAGGTTCACCCCTCCACTTT. This gives the protein CASSLTGSPLHF. V is TRBV6-5 and J is TRBJ1-6; D possibly corresponds to TRBD1 (6 bases). V shed 5 bases and J shed 9 bases, with 8 bases lying between them. Per the germline V gene, CDR1 is MNHEY and CDR2 is SVGAGI. This CDR3 spans 12 amino acids.

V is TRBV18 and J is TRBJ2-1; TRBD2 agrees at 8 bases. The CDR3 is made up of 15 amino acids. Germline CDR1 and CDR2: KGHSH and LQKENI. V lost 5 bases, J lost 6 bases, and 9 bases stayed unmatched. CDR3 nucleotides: TGTGCCAGCTCATCGTTCTCCGGGACTAGCAATGAGCAGTTCTTC. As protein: CASSSFSGTSNEQFF.

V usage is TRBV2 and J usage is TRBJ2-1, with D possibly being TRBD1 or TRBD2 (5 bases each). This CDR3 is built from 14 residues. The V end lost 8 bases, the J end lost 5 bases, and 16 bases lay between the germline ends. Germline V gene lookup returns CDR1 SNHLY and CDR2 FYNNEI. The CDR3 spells CASAPGPADNEQFF. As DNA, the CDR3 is TGTGCCAGCGCACCGGGACCAGCCGACAATGAGCAGTTCTTC.

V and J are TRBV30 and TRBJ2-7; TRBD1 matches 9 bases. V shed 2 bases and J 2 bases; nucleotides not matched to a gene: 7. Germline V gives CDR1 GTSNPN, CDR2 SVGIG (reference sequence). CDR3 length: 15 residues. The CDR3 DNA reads TGTGCCTGGAGTCCCCGGGACAGGGTTCCCTACGAGCAGTACTTC. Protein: CAWSPRDRVPYEQYF.

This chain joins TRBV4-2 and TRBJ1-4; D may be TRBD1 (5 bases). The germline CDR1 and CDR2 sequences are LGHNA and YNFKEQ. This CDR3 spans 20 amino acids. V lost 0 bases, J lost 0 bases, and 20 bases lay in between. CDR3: CASSQDAGRGWSATNEKLFF. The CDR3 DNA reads TGTGCCAGCAGCCAAGACGCAGGGCGGGGATGGTCGGCAACTAATGAAAAACTGTTTTTT.

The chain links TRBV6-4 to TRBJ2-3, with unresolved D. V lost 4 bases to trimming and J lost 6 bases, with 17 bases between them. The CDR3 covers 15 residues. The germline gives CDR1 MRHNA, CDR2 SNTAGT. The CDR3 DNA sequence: TGTGCCAGCAGTGCGGCGGCTAACTCGTGGGATACGCAGTATTTT. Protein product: CASSAAANSWDTQYF.

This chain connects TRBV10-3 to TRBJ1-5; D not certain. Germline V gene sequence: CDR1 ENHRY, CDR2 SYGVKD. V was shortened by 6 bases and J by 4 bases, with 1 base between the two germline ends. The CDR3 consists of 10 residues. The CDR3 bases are TGTGCCATCAGGAATCAGCCCCAGCATTTT. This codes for CAIRNQPQHF.

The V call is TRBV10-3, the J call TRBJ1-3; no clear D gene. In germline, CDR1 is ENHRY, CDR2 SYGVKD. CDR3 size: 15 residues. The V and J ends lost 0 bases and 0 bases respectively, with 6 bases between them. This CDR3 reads CAISESYISGNTIYF. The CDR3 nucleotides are TGTGCCATCAGTGAGTCGTATATCTCTGGAAACACCATATATTTT.

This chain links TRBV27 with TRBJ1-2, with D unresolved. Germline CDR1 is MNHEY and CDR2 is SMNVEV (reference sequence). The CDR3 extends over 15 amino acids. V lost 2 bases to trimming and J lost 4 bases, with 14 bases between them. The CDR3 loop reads CASSLLAGNLYGYTF. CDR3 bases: TGTGCCAGCAGTTTACTCGCAGGAAATCTCTATGGCTACACCTTC.

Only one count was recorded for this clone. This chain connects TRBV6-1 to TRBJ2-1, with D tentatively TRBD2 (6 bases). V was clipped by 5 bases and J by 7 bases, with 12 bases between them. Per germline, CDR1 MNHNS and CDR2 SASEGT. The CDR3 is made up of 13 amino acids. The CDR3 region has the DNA TGTGCCAGCAGTACCGGGAGTGGTAATGAGCAGTTCTTC. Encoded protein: CASSTGSGNEQFF.

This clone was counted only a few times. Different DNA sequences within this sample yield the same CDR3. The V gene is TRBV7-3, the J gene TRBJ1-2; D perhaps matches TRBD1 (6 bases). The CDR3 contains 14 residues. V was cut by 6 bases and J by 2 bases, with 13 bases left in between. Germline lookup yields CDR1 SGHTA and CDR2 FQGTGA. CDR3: CASSPDRMNYGYTF. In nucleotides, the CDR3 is TGTGCCAGCAGTCCGGACAGAATGAACTATGGCTACACCTTC.

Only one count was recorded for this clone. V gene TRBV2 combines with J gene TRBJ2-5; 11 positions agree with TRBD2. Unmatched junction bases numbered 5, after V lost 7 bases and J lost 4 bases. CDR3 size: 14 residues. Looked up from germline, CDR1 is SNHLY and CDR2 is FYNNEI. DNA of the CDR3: TGTGCCAGCAATCCTGGACTAGCGGGAGAGACCCAGTACTTC. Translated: CASNPGLAGETQYF.